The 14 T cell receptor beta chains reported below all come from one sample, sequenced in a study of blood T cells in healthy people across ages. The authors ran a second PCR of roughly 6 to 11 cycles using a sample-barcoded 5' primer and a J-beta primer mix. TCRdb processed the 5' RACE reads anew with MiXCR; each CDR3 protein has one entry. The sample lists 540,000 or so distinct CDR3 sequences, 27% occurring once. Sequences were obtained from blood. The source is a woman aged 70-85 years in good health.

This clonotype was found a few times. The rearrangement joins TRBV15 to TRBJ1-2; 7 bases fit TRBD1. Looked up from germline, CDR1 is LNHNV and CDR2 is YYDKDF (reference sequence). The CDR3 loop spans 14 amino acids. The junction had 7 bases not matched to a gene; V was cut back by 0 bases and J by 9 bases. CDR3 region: CATSRDLGTASYTF. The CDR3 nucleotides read TGTGCCACCAGCAGAGATTTGGGGACAGCCAGCTACACCTTC.

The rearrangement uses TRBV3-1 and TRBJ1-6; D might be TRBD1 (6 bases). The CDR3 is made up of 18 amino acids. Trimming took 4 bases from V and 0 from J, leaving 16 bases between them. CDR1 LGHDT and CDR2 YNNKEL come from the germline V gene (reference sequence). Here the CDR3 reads CASSLFLDRSSYNSPLHF. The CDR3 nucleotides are TGTGCCAGCAGCCTTTTTCTTGACAGGAGCTCCTATAATTCACCCCTCCACTTT.

CDR3 sequence (DNA): TGTGCCAGCAGCCGGAGGGTGGCAACTAATGAAAAACTGTTTTTT. Its protein is CASSRRVATNEKLFF. This rearrangement joins TRBV7-8 to TRBJ1-4; D is ambiguous. CDR3 length: 15 residues. V lost 5 bases to trimming and J lost 0 bases, with 10 bases between them. Germline lookup yields CDR1 SGHVS and CDR2 FQNEAQ.

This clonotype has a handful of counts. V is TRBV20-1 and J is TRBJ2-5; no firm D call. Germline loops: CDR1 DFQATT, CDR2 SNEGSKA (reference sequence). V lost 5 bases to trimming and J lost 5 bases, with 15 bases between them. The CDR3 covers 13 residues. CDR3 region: CSAPLASKETQYF. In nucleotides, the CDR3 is TGCAGTGCTCCCCTTGCGAGTAAGGAGACCCAGTACTTC.

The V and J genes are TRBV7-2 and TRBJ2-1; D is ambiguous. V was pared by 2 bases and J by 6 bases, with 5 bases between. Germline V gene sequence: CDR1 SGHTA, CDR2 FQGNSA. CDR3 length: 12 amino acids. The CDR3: CASSLSINEQFF. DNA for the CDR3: TGTGCCAGCAGCTTAAGTATCAATGAGCAGTTCTTC.

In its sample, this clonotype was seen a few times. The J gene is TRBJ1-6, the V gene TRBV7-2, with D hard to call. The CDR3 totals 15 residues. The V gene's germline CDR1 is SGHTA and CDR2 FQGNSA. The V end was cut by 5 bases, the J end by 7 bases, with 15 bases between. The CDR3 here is CASSPSLGGNSPLHF. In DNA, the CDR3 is TGTGCCAGCAGCCCATCCCTAGGAGGGAATTCACCCCTCCACTTT.

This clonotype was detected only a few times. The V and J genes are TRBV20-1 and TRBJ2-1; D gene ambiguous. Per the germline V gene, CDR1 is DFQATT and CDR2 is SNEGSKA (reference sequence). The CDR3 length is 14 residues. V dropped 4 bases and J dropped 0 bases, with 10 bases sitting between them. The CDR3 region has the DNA TGCAGTGCTAACAAGGGTAGCTCCTACAATGAGCAGTTCTTC. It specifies CSANKGSSYNEQFF.

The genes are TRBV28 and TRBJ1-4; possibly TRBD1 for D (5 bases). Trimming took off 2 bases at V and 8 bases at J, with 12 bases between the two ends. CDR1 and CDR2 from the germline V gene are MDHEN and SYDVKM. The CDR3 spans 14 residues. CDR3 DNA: TGTGCCAGCAGTTTACCATCACGGGGGGAAAAACTGTTTTTT. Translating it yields CASSLPSRGEKLFF. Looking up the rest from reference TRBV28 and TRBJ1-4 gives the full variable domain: DVKVTQSSRYLVKRTGEKVFLECVQDMDHENMFWYRQDPGLGLRLIYFSYDVKMKEKGDIPEGYSVSREKKERFSLILESASTNQTSMYLCASSLPSRGEKLFFGSGTQLSVL.

CDR3 sequence: CASSPKPGLAGAAAKNIQYF. CDR3 nucleotide sequence: TGTGCCAGCAGCCCCAAACCGGGACTAGCGGGGGCCGCAGCCAAAAACATTCAGTACTTC. This chain links TRBV3-1 with TRBJ2-4; 14 bases map to TRBD2. The CDR3 has 20 amino acids. The junction had 11 bases not matched to a gene; V was cut back by 4 bases and J by 0 bases. In germline, CDR1 is LGHDT, CDR2 YNNKEL (reference sequence).

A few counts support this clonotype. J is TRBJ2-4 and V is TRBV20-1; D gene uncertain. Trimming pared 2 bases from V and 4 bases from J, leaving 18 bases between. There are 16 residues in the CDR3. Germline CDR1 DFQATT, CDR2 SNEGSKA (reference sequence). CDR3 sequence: CSARQSGRGRKNIQYF. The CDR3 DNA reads TGCAGTGCTAGACAATCCGGTCGTGGGCGGAAAAACATTCAGTACTTC.

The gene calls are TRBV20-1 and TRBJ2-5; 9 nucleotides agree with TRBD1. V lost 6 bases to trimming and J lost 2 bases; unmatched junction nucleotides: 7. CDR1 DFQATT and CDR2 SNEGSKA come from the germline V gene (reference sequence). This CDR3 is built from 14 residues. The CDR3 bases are TGCAGTGCGCCGCGGGGGACAGGGCAAGAGACCCAGTACTTC. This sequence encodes CSAPRGTGQETQYF.

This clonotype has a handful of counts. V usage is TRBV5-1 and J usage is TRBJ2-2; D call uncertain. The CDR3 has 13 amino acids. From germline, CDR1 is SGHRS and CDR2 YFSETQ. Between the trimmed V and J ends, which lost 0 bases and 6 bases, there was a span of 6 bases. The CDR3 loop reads CASSLVSPGELFF. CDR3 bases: TGCGCCAGCAGCTTGGTTTCTCCCGGGGAGCTGTTTTTT.

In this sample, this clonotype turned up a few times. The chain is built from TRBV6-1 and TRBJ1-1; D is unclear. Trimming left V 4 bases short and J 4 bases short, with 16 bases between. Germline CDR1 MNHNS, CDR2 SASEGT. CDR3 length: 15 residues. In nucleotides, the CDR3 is TGTGCCAGCAGTGCCTCCGACGGAGGACGCACTGAAGCTTTCTTT. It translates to CASSASDGGRTEAFF.

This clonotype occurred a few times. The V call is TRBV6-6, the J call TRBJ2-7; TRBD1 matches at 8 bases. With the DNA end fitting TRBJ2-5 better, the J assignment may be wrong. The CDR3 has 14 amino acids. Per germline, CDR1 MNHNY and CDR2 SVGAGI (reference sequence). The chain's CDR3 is CASSHDRGGETQYF. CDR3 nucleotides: TGTGCCAGCAGTCACGACAGGGGAGGAGAGACCCAGTACTTC.